Given below is one T cell receptor beta chain in context. This sample stems from a study of blood T cell repertoires in COVID-19. Assay used: immunoSEQ multiplex PCR; TCRdb lists only in-frame clones, some missing. The sample contains approximately 270,000 clones, 80% to 85% of which appear only once. V was pared by 2 bases and J by 2 bases, with 13 bases of the junction left unmatched. CDR3 size: 20 residues. Germline V CDR1 and CDR2: LNHNV, YYDKDF (reference sequence). The Seattle site enrolled patients during active infection and followed them longitudinally. Material: peripheral blood. This sequence joins TRBV15 and TRBJ2-3; 13 bases map to TRBD2. This sequence was found in a person aged 70 to 85 with COVID-19, enrolled during active disease. The CDR3 coding sequence is TGTGCCACCAGCAGATCCACCCCCCGGACTAGCGGGAGACTCACAGATACGCAGTATTTT. The encoded protein is CATSRSTPRTSGRLTDTQYF.